This passage covers 7 T cell receptor beta chains from one sample sequenced in a study of blood T cell repertoires in COVID-19. The protocol was immunoSEQ multiplex PCR, while the TCRdb copy is restricted to in-frame clones and leaves out a portion. The data show roughly 150,000 clones, about nine tenths seen once. The specimen sequenced was PBMCs or T cells enriched from blood (not recorded which). These receptors were obtained from a woman aged 35 to 49 who had been exposed to COVID-19.

This chain joins TRBV7-9 and TRBJ1-2; D unresolved. Germline CDR1 SEHNR, CDR2 FQNEAQ (reference sequence). Trimming cost V 0 bases and J 6 bases, with 8 bases left between them. CDR3 length: 13 residues. The CDR3 loop reads CASSLAYGNGYTF. The CDR3 DNA is TGTGCCAGCAGCTTAGCATACGGGAATGGCTACACCTTC.

The CDR3 here is CASSPDREGEKLFF. CDR3 coding DNA: TGCGCCAGCAGCCCCGACAGGGAAGGCGAAAAACTGTTTTTT. The gene calls are TRBV5-1 and TRBJ1-4; 7 bases match TRBD1. The CDR3 loop spans 14 amino acids. Trimming took 4 bases from V and 8 from J; bases not matched to a gene: 8. Germline-derived CDR1 and CDR2 are SGHRS and YFSETQ.

The chain recombines TRBV6-2 or TRBV6-3 with TRBJ1-5, with TRBD1 matching over 8 bases. The CDR3 length is 14 residues. CDR1 and CDR2 from the germline V gene are MNHEY and SVGEGT. J was trimmed by 3 bases and V by 5 bases; bases with no gene match: 3. This CDR3 reads CASSGTGFNQPQHF. CDR3 DNA: TGTGCCAGCAGTGGGACAGGTTTCAATCAGCCCCAGCATTTT.

V is TRBV11-2 and J is TRBJ1-4, with 7 bases fitting TRBD1. The CDR3 is made up of 18 amino acids. V lost 3 bases, J lost 4 bases, and 14 bases stayed unmatched. The germline CDR1 and CDR2 sequences are SGHAT and FQNNGV. The CDR3 coding sequence is TGTGCCAGCAGCTTTAGTAGCACTCCAGGGGGAGGTAATGAAAAACTGTTTTTT. It codes for CASSFSSTPGGGNEKLFF.

This chain uses TRBV9 with TRBJ2-7; tentatively, D is TRBD1 (5 bases). The CDR3 has 12 residues. Germline values: CDR1 SGDLS, CDR2 YYNGEE. Trimming stripped 2 bases from V and 6 bases from J, with 9 bases between. This CDR3 is CASSVGQSEQYF. As DNA, the CDR3 is TGTGCCAGCAGCGTCGGACAATCCGAGCAGTACTTC.

J is TRBJ1-1 and V is TRBV4-1, with 7 bases aligning to TRBD1. J lost 0 bases, V lost 3 bases, and 4 bases had no gene match. The CDR3 runs 15 residues. Looked up from germline, CDR1 is MGHRA and CDR2 is YSYEKL. The DNA of the CDR3 is TGCGCCAGCAGCCAGGCAACAGGGGTGAACACTGAAGCTTTCTTT. Encoded protein: CASSQATGVNTEAFF.

V and J are TRBV5-5 and TRBJ1-6; D unresolved. Trimming shortened V by 2 bases and J by 5 bases, and 11 bases separated the two germline ends. The germline V gene encodes CDR1 SGHKS and CDR2 YYEKEE (reference sequence). This CDR3 contains 15 residues. The CDR3 region is CASSFGTPNNSPLHF. Here the CDR3 DNA reads TGTGCCAGCAGCTTTGGCACACCCAATAATTCACCCCTCCACTTT. Complete variable domain (other parts from reference TRBV5-5 and TRBJ1-6): DAGVTQSPTHLIKTRGQQVTLRCSPISGHKSVSWYQQVLGQGPQFIFQYYEKEERGRGNFPDRFSARQFPNYSSELNVNALLLGDSALYLCASSFGTPNNSPLHFGNGTRLTVT.